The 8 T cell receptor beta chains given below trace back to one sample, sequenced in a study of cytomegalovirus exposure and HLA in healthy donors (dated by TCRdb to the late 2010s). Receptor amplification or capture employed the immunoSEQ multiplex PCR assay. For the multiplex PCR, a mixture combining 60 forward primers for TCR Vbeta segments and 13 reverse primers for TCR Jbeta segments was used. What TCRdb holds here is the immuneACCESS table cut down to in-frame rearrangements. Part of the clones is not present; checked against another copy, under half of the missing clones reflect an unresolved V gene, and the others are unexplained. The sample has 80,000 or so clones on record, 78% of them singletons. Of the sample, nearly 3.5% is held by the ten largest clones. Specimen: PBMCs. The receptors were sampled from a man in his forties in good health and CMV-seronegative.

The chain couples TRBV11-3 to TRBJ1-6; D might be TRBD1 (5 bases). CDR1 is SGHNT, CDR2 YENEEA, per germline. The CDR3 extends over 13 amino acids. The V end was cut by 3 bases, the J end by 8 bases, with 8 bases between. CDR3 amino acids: CASSFDRYSPLHF. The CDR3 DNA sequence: TGTGCCAGCAGCTTTGACAGATATTCACCCCTCCACTTT.

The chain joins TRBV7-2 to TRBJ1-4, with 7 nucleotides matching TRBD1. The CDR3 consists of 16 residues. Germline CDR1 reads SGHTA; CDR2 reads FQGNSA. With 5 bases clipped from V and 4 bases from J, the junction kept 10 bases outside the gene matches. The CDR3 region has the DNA TGTGCCAGCAGCGTACGACAGGGCGGTGGTAATGAAAAACTGTTTTTT. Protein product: CASSVRQGGGNEKLFF.

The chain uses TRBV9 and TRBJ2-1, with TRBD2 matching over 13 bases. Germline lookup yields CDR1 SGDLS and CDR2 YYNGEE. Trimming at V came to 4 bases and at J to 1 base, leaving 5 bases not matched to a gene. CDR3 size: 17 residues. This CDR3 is CASSKGLAGTSYNEQFF. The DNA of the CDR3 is TGTGCCAGCAGCAAGGGACTAGCGGGGACTTCCTACAATGAGCAGTTCTTC.

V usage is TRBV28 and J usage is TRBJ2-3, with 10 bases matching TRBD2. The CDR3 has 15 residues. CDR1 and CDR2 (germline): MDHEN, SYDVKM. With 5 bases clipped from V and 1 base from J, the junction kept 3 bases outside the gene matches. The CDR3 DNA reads TGTGCCAGCAGTGAGAGCGGGGGGGGCACAGATACGCAGTATTTT. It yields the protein CASSESGGGTDTQYF.

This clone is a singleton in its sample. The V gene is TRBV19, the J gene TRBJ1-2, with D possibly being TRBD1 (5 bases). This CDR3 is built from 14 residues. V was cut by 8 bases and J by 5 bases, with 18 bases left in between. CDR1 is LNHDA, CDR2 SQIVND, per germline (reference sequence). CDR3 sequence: CASRDGGDPYGYTF. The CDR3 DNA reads TGTGCCAGTCGGGACGGAGGGGACCCGTATGGCTACACCTTC.

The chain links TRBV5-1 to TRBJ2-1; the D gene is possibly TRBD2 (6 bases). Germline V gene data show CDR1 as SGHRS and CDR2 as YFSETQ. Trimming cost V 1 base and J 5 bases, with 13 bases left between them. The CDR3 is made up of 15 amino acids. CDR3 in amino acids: CASSLTAGFDNEQFF. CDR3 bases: TGCGCCAGCAGCTTGACGGCGGGGTTCGACAATGAGCAGTTCTTC. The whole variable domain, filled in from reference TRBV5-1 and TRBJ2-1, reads KAGVTQTPRYLIKTRGQQVTLSCSPISGHRSVSWYQQTPGQGLQFLFEYFSETQRNKGNFPGRFSGRQFSNSRSEMNVSTLELGDSALYLCASSLTAGFDNEQFFGPGTRLTVL.

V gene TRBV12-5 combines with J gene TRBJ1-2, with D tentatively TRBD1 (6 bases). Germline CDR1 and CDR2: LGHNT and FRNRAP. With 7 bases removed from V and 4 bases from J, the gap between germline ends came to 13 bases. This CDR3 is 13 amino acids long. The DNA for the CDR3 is TGTGCTAGTGCCCCCGGGGGGCTCTATGGCTACACCTTC. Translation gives CASAPGGLYGYTF. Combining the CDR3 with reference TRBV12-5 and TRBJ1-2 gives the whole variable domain DARVTQTPRHKVTEMGQEVTMRCQPILGHNTVFWYRQTMMQGLELLAYFRNRAPLDDSGMPKDRFSAEMPDATLATLKIQPSEPRDSAVYFCASAPGGLYGYTFGSGTRLTVV.

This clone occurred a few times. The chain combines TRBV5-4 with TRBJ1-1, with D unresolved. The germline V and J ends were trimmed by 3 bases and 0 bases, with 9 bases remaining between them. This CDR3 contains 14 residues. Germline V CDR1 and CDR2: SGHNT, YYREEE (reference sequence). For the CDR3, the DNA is TGTGCCAGCAGCTCTTACAGTTTGAACACTGAAGCTTTCTTT. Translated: CASSSYSLNTEAFF.